This T cell receptor (beta chain) was observed in a study of blood T cell repertoires in COVID-19. Method: immunoSEQ multiplex PCR; TCRdb's copy keeps in-frame clones and lacks some. Of roughly 190,000 clones listed, approximately 87% are singletons. CDR1 SGDLS and CDR2 YYNGEE come from the germline V gene. This CDR3 contains 15 residues. V was trimmed by 4 bases and J by 1 base, leaving 14 bases between them. Sequencing was done on a sample of peripheral blood. The receptor was derived from a woman between 55 and 75 years old with COVID-19, enrolled during active disease. The rearrangement uses TRBV9 and TRBJ1-1, with D possibly matching TRBD1 (5 bases). In DNA, the CDR3 is TGTGCCAGCAGCCCTCCTCGGGGGTCGAACACTGAAGCTTTCTTT. Translating gives CASSPPRGSNTEAFF.